This TCR beta chain originates from a study of shared clonotypes between healthy human individuals. The assay used deep level. Genomic DNA (from each subset) was split evenly across several immunoSEQ plates. TCRdb's copy holds only in-frame clones and misses some; the assay was immunoSEQ multiplex PCR. The sample records about 2 million clones, 85% to 95% being singletons. Concerning this clone: Antigen: not known.

Study-wide results and caveats: In a few donors, around 5% of naive CD4 clonotypes appeared in common.

The CDR3 contains 15 residues. Germline assignment: CDR1 MNHNY and CDR2 SVGAGI (reference sequence). V was clipped by 1 base and J by 5 bases, with 15 bases between them. Positively selected for CCR7, the CD45RO-negative cells used as naive CD8 cells excluded terminally differentiated effector memory CD45RA+ cells. Donors had no recently reported acute infections or vaccinations and were HIV-negative. Sequencing was performed on naive CD8+ T cells sorted from blood. The receptor's source is a young man in good health. V gene TRBV6-6 combines with J gene TRBJ2-7; D possibly corresponds to TRBD2 (5 bases). In nucleotides, the CDR3 is TGTGCCAGCAGTTACTTAGGTGGAGGTCAGGACGAGCAGTACTTC. Its protein product is CASSYLGGGQDEQYF.